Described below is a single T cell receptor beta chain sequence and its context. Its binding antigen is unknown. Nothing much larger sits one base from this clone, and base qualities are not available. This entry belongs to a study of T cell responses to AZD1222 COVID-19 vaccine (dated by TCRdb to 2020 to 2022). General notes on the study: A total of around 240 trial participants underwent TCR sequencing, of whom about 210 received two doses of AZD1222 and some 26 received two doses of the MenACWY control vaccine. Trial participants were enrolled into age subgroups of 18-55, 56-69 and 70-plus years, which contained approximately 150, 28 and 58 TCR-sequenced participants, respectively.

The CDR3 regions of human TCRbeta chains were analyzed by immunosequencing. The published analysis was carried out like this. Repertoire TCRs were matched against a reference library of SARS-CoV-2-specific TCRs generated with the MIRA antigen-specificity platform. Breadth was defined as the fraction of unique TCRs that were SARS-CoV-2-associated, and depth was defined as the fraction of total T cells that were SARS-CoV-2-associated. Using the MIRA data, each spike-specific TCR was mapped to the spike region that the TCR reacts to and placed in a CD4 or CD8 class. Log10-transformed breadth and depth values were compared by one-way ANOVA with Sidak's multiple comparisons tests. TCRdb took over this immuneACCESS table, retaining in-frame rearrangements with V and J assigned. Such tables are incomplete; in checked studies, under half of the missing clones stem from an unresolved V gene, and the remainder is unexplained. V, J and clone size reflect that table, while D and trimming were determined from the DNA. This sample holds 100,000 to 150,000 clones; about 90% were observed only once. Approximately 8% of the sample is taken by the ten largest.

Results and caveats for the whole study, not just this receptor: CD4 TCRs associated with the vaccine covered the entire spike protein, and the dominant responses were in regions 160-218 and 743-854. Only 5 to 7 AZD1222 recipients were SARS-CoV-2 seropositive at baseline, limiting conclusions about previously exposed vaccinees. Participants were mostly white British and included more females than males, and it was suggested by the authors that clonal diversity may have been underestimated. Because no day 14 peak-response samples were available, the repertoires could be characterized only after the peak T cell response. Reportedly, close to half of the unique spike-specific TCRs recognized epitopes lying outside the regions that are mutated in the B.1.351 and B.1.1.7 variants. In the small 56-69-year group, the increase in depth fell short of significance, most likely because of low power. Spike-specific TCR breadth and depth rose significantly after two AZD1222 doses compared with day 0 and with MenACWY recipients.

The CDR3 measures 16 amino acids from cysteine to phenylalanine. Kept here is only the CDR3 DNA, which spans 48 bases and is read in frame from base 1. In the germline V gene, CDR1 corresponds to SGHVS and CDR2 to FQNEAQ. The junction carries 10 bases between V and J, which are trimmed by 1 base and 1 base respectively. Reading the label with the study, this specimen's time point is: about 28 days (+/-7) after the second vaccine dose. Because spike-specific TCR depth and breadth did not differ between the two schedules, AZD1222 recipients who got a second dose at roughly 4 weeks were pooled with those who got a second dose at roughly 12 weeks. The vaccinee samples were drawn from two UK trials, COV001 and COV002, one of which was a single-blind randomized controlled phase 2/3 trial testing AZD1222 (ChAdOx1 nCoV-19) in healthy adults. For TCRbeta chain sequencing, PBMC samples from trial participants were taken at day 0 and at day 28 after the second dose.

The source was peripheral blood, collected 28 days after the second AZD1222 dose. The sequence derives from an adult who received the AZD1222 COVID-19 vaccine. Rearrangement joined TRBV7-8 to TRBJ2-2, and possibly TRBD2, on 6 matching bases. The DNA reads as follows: TGTGCCAGCAGCTTAGGGCGGCGGGAGAACACCGGGGAGCTGTTTTTT. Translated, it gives CASSLGRRENTGELFF.